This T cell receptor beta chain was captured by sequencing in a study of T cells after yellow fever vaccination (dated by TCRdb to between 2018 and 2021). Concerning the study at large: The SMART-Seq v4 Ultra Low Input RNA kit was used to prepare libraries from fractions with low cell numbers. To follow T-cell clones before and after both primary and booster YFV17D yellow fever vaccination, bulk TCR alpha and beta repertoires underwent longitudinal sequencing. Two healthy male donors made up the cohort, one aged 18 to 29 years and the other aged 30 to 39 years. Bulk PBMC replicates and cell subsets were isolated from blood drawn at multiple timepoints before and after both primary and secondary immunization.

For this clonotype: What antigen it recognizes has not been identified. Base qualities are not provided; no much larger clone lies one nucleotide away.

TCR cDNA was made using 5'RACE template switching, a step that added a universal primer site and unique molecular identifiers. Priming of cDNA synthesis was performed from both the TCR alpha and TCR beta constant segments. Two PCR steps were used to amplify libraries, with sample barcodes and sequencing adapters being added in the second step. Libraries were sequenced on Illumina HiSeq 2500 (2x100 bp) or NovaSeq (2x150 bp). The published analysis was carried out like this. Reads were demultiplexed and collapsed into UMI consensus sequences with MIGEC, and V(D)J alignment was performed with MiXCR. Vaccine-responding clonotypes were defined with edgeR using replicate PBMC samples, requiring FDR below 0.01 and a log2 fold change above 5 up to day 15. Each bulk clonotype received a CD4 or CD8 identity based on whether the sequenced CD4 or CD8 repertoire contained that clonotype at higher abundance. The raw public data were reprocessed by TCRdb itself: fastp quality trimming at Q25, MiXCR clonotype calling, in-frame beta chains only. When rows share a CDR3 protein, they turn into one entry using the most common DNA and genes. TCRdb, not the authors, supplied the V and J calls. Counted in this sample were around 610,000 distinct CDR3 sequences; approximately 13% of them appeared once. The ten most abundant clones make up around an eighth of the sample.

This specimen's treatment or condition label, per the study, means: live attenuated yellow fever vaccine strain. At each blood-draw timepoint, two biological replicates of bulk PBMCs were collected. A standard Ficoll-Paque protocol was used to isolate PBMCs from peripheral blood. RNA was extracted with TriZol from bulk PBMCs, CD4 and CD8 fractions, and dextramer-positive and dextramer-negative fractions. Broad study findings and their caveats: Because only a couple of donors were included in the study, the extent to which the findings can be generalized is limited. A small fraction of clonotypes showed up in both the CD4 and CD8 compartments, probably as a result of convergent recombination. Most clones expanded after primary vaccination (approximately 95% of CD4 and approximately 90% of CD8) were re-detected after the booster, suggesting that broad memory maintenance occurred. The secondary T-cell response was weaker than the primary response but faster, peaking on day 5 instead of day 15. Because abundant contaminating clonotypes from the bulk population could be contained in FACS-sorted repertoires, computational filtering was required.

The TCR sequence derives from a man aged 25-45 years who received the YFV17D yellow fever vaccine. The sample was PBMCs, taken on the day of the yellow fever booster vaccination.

In nucleotides, the sequence is TGTGCCAGCTCACCAGTGTCACTAGCGGGCACGAGCACCGGGGAGCTGTTTTTT. Translation gives CASSPVSLAGTSTGELFF. The chain is made from TRBV18 and TRBJ2-2, with TRBD2 matching 9 junction bases. Taken from cysteine to phenylalanine, the CDR3 has 18 residues. The retained sequence is limited to the CDR3, 54 bases, with the frame set at the first base. Trimming takes 2 bases off V and 4 bases off J; junction bases not matched to a gene: 11. CDR1 is given as KGHSH and CDR2 as LQKENI, both from the germline V gene.